Presented here are 30 T cell receptor beta chains from one specimen sequenced in a study of CD8+CD57+ T cells in acquired aplastic anemia. Genomic DNA, serving as template, underwent TCR beta VDJ and CDR3 profiling. TCRdb used MiXCR to reprocess the reads, holding one entry per CDR3 protein. The table has approximately 150,000 distinct CDR3 sequences, about half seen once. By flow cytometry, patients selected for sequencing had shown an expansion of CD8+CD57+ cells. Sequenced input: sorted CD4+, CD8+, or CD8+CD57+ T cells (not recorded which) from PBMCs. All receptors come from a human donor with aplastic anemia.

This clonotype showed up just a few times. This rearrangement joins TRBV15 to TRBJ1-6; D gene unclear. Per germline, CDR1 LNHNV and CDR2 YYDKDF (reference sequence). The CDR3 loop spans 13 amino acids. With 3 bases removed from V and 10 bases from J, the gap between germline ends came to 10 bases. CDR3 DNA sequence: TGTGCCACCAGCAGCTGGGGTGACTCACCCCTCCACTTT. This translates into CATSSWGDSPLHF.

This clonotype has only a few counts. The chain couples TRBV12-3 or TRBV12-4 to TRBJ2-3; the match to TRBD1 covers 8 bases. The CDR3 consists of 13 residues. V dropped 6 bases and J dropped 1; count of bases not matched to a gene: 0. This CDR3 reads CASRGQGTDTQYF. The CDR3 coding sequence is TGTGCCAGCAGGGGACAGGGCACAGATACGCAGTATTTT.

This clonotype was picked up many times. CDR3 in amino acids: CASSQLLGGRDGNEQFF. DNA of the CDR3: TGTGCCAGCAGCCAACTTTTAGGTGGGAGAGATGGCAATGAGCAGTTCTTC. The chain couples TRBV14 to TRBJ2-1; the D gene is possibly TRBD2 (5 bases). With 2 bases removed from V and 6 bases from J, the gap between germline ends came to 20 bases. The germline CDR1 and CDR2 sequences are SGHDN and FVKESK. The length of the CDR3 is 17 residues.

This clonotype was recorded at least ten times. The gene calls are TRBV7-9 and TRBJ2-3; D is uncertain. The CDR3 totals 14 residues. Germline values: CDR1 SEHNR, CDR2 FQNEAQ (reference sequence). V lost 3 bases, J lost 2 bases, and 9 bases lay in between. DNA of the CDR3: TGTGCCAGCAGCTTGGGCCAGTACACAGATACGCAGTATTTT. Protein product: CASSLGQYTDTQYF.

This clonotype was counted a single time. The chain carries TRBV19 and TRBJ2-1; D may be TRBD1 or TRBD2 (5 bases each). Germline-derived CDR1 and CDR2 are LNHDA and SQIVND (reference sequence). Trimming took off 2 bases at V and 5 bases at J, with 13 bases between the two ends. The CDR3 loop spans 15 amino acids. CDR3 sequence reads: CASSISLWGNNEQFF. The CDR3 DNA reads as TGTGCCAGTAGTATATCCTTATGGGGGAACAATGAGCAGTTCTTC.

The table lists this clonotype with a few counts. The chain couples TRBV25-1 to TRBJ2-1; 16 bases match TRBD2. V gave up 6 bases and J gave up 7 bases; unmatched junction bases: 12. Germline loops: CDR1 MGHDK, CDR2 SYGVNS. CDR3 length equals 18 residues. CDR3 sequence: CASSLSPGTSGRGNEQFF. Written as DNA, the CDR3 is TGTGCCAGCAGCCTTTCCCCCGGGACTAGCGGGAGGGGAAATGAGCAGTTCTTC.

The chain joins TRBV7-9 to TRBJ1-2; unclear D gene. The V end was cut by 1 base, the J end by 4 bases, with 4 bases between. CDR1 and CDR2 from the germline V gene are SEHNR and FQNEAQ (reference sequence). The CDR3 contains 12 residues. Written as DNA, the CDR3 is TGTGCCAGCAGCTTAGGCTTCTATGGCTACACCTTC. Protein: CASSLGFYGYTF.

This chain uses TRBV2 with TRBJ1-2; possible D gene TRBD1, 6 bases. The V end was cut by 5 bases, the J end by 3 bases, with 13 bases between. Germline loops: CDR1 SNHLY, CDR2 FYNNEI. The CDR3 is 14 residues long. As DNA, the CDR3 is TGTGCCAGCAGTCCGCCAGGGGAAGACTATGGCTACACCTTC. Translating gives CASSPPGEDYGYTF.

A remark on this clonotype: This may arise from a read error, as a much more abundant clone is one base away. This chain joins TRBV12-3 or TRBV12-4 and TRBJ1-2; tentative D call: TRBD1 (5 bases). Trimming cost V 2 bases and J 9 bases, with 10 bases left between them. CDR3 length: 12 amino acids. The CDR3 DNA reads as TGTGCCAGCAGTTTATCCGGGGGTCGCTACACCTTC. Residues: CASSLSGGRYTF.

This clonotype was observed once. This chain links TRBV19 with TRBJ1-2; D ambiguous. Germline values: CDR1 LNHDA, CDR2 SQIVND (reference sequence). The CDR3 totals 14 residues. Trimming stripped 5 bases from V and 7 bases from J, with 17 bases between. The CDR3 coding sequence is TGTGCCAGTAGTTTTACCGGCGCAAATAGTGGCTACACCTTC. Amino acid sequence: CASSFTGANSGYTF. Full variable domain (missing parts from reference TRBV19 and TRBJ1-2): DGGITQSPKYLFRKEGQNVTLSCEQNLNHDAMYWYRQDPGQGLRLIYYSQIVNDFQKGDIAEGYSVSREKKESFPLTVTSAQKNPTAFYLCASSFTGANSGYTFGSGTRLTVV.

With regard to this clonotype: Germline and junction disagree at one end, which may indicate a read error. The V call is TRBV10-3, the J call TRBJ1-1, with TRBD1 identical over 7 bases. The CDR3 covers 16 residues. The V gene's germline CDR1 is ENHRY and CDR2 SYGVKD. In DNA, the CDR3 is TGTGCCAGCAGTGCCCGGACAGGACTCATGAACACTGAAGCTTTCTTT. Translated, it gives CASSARTGLMNTEAFF.

This clonotype was seen repeatedly, ten times or more. V usage is TRBV20-1 and J usage is TRBJ2-7, with 11 bases lining up with TRBD1. Germline V lookup: CDR1 DFQATT, CDR2 SNEGSKA (reference sequence). CDR3 size: 16 residues. After removal of 5 bases from V and 0 bases from J, the junction contained 9 bases not matched to a gene. As DNA, the CDR3 is TGCAGTGCTGCTACACCGGGACAGGGGGGCTCCTACGAGCAGTACTTC. It codes for CSAATPGQGGSYEQYF.

J is TRBJ2-1 and V is TRBV29-1, with D perhaps TRBD1 (6 bases). V was cut by 4 bases and J by 7 bases, with 11 bases left in between. This CDR3 spans 12 amino acids. The germline V gene encodes CDR1 SQVTM and CDR2 ANQGSEA. The DNA of the CDR3 is TGCAGCGTTGCGAGGACAGATAATGAGCAGTTCTTC. This codes for CSVARTDNEQFF.

This clonotype was observed a single time. The chain recombines TRBV10-1 with TRBJ2-7; TRBD2 matches at 11 bases. Losses at the gene ends were 7 bases for V and 4 bases for J; bases not matched to a gene: 6. Germline V gene sequence: CDR1 WNHNN, CDR2 SYGVQD (reference sequence). The CDR3 sequence is 14 residues long. The CDR3 protein is CASNRLAGKYEQYF. CDR3 DNA sequence: TGCGCCAGCAATAGACTAGCGGGGAAGTACGAGCAGTACTTC.

The rearrangement joins TRBV7-9 to TRBJ1-2; D call uncertain. Trimming cost V 1 base and J 4 bases, with 10 bases left between them. This CDR3 has 14 residues. Germline assignment: CDR1 SEHNR and CDR2 FQNEAQ (reference sequence). The CDR3 loop is CASSLGGLAYGYTF. For the CDR3, the DNA is TGTGCCAGCAGCTTAGGGGGATTGGCCTATGGCTACACCTTC.

This clonotype appeared many times. The J gene is TRBJ2-1, the V gene TRBV24-1, with D perhaps matching TRBD1 or TRBD2 (5 bases each). The CDR3 extends over 14 amino acids. V lost 3 bases to trimming and J lost 5 bases, with 10 bases between them. Germline CDR1 is KGHDR and CDR2 is SFDVKD. DNA of the CDR3: TGTGCCACCAGTGATACGGGACCAAACAATGAGCAGTTCTTC. Translated, it gives CATSDTGPNNEQFF.

In this sample, this clonotype turned up many times. The chain combines TRBV20-1 with TRBJ2-5, with no clear D. Germline CDR1 reads DFQATT; CDR2 reads SNEGSKA (reference sequence). V was trimmed by 1 base and J by 7 bases, leaving 16 bases between them. The CDR3 contains 14 residues. The CDR3 DNA reads as TGCAGTGCTAGAGTCGGACCCGATGTCGGGACCCAGTACTTC. Translation: CSARVGPDVGTQYF.

This clonotype was observed at least ten times. V gene TRBV7-2 combines with J gene TRBJ1-1; 8 positions match TRBD1. Unmatched junction bases numbered 4, after V lost 6 bases and J lost 4 bases. CDR1 is SGHTA and CDR2 is FQGNSA in the germline V gene. This CDR3 is built from 13 residues. The CDR3 region is CASRQTGGTEAFF. The DNA of the CDR3 is TGTGCCAGCAGACAAACAGGGGGCACTGAAGCTTTCTTT.

Here the CDR3 DNA reads TGTGCCAGCAGCGTTGATAAGAGGAACACCGGGGAGCTGTTTTTT. Translation gives CASSVDKRNTGELFF. V gene TRBV9 combines with J gene TRBJ2-2; no firm D call. Per the germline V gene, CDR1 is SGDLS and CDR2 is YYNGEE. The CDR3 length is 15 residues. Trimming removed 2 bases at V and 1 base at J, with 9 bases between.

V is TRBV7-9 and J is TRBJ1-1; tentative D call: TRBD1 (5 bases). The CDR3 covers 14 residues. The V gene's germline CDR1 is SEHNR and CDR2 FQNEAQ (reference sequence). V was clipped by 1 base and J by 3 bases, with 9 bases between them. CDR3 sequence (DNA): TGTGCCAGCAGCTTAGTTCAGGGCGACACTGAAGCTTTCTTT. Translated: CASSLVQGDTEAFF.

This clonotype has only a few counts. The V call is TRBV29-1, the J call TRBJ2-6; D unclear. V lost 5 bases and J 0 bases, leaving 5 bases between the germline ends. Germline-derived CDR1 and CDR2 are SQVTM and ANQGSEA. CDR3 length: 13 residues. CDR3 bases: TGCAGCGTTTTTGGCTCTGGGGCCAACGTCCTGACTTTC. This codes for CSVFGSGANVLTF.

Ten or more counts support this clonotype. The chain joins TRBV7-2 to TRBJ2-1, with 7 nucleotides matching TRBD2. There are 12 residues in the CDR3. V shed 1 base, J shed 10 bases, and the junction held 1 base outside the gene matches. The germline gives CDR1 SGHTA, CDR2 FQGNSA. CDR3 residues: CASSLVLAEQFF. CDR3 in DNA: TGTGCCAGCAGCTTAGTACTAGCGGAGCAGTTCTTC.

This clonotype appeared a single time. This chain links TRBV5-1 with TRBJ2-1, with a weak D call TRBD1 (6 bases). The CDR3 contains 14 residues. The germline V gene encodes CDR1 SGHRS and CDR2 YFSETQ. Trimming cost V 1 base and J 5 bases, with 10 bases left between them. The CDR3 bases are TGCGCCAGCAGCTTGTCCGGGACAAACAATGAGCAGTTCTTC. Amino acids: CASSLSGTNNEQFF.

This clonotype was picked up a small number of times. V and J are TRBV11-2 and TRBJ2-1; TRBD2 matches at 14 bases. After removal of 7 bases from V and 2 bases from J, the junction contained 7 bases not matched to a gene. From germline, CDR1 is SGHAT and CDR2 FQNNGV. This CDR3 spans 17 amino acids. The CDR3 bases are TGTGCCAGCACAACCGGACTAGCGGGAGGTGCCTACAATGAGCAGTTCTTC. Translation: CASTTGLAGGAYNEQFF.

This clonotype occurred a few times. The CDR3 reads CAISDRQYNEQFF. The DNA of the CDR3 is TGTGCCATCAGTGATCGACAGTACAATGAGCAGTTCTTC. The rearrangement uses TRBV10-3 and TRBJ2-1; a weak D match, TRBD1 (5 bases). Germline V gives CDR1 ENHRY, CDR2 SYGVKD. V lost 3 bases to trimming and J lost 4 bases, with 7 bases between them. This CDR3 is 13 amino acids long.

This clonotype was detected ten times or more. With a much larger clone just one base away, this may be a read error. The chain links TRBV2 to TRBJ2-5, with D maybe TRBD2 (7 bases). Germline loops: CDR1 SNHLY, CDR2 FYNNEI. The CDR3 is made up of 14 amino acids. The CDR3 spells CAGSEVGGAVTQYF. For the CDR3, the DNA is TGTGCCGGCAGTGAAGTGGGGGGGGCTGTGACCCAGTACTTC.

V and J are TRBV11-2 and TRBJ2-3; possibly TRBD1 for D (6 bases). This CDR3 has 16 residues. Germline assignment: CDR1 SGHAT and CDR2 FQNNGV. The V end was cut by 1 base, the J end by 4 bases, with 15 bases between. CDR3 amino acids: CASSLGGRGPPDTQYF. The CDR3 DNA is TGTGCCAGCAGCTTAGGGGGCAGGGGCCCACCAGATACGCAGTATTTT. The full variable domain, completed using reference TRBV11-2 and TRBJ2-3, is EAGVAQSPRYKIIEKRQSVAFWCNPISGHATLYWYQQILGQGPKLLIQFQNNGVVDDSQLPKDRFSAERLKGVDSTLKIQPAKLEDSAVYLCASSLGGRGPPDTQYFGPGTRLTVL.

The chain combines TRBV7-8 with TRBJ2-7; D is undetermined. Per germline, CDR1 SGHVS and CDR2 FQNEAQ. The V end was cut by 1 base, the J end by 2 bases, with 12 bases between. The CDR3 length is 15 residues. CDR3 sequence (DNA): TGTGCCAGCAGCTTAGGGGCTAAGCTAACCTACGAGCAGTACTTC. Its translation is CASSLGAKLTYEQYF.

For this clonotype: A read error may explain this, as a much larger clone is one base away. The V call is TRBV19, the J call TRBJ1-5, with a tentative D call TRBD1 (6 bases). Germline V gives CDR1 LNHDA, CDR2 SQIVND (reference sequence). The CDR3 is made up of 18 amino acids. The CDR3 bases are TGTGCCCGTAGTATTGGGCAGGGGAATACTAGAAGCAATCAGCCCCAGCATTTT. This gives the protein CARSIGQGNTRSNQPQHF.

The chain has TRBV20-1 and TRBJ2-3, with 12 bases matching TRBD2. Germline V lookup: CDR1 DFQATT, CDR2 SNEGSKA (reference sequence). The CDR3 sequence is 15 residues long. V lost 5 bases and J lost 1; bases outside the gene matches: 4. The CDR3 region is CSALGLAGRTDTQYF. The CDR3 nucleotides read TGCAGTGCTCTAGGACTAGCGGGGCGCACAGATACGCAGTATTTT.